The clone carrying this T cell receptor beta chain showed up just a few times. Only in-frame clones appear in the TCRdb table, and some are missing; sequencing was by immunoSEQ multiplex PCR. The table records over 70,000 clones, roughly 78% of them present only once. This sample was taken from a study of OX40 agonist ivuxolimab in advanced cancers. This TCR derives from an adult with an advanced solid tumor such as melanoma, head and neck, liver or kidney cancer. The material sequenced was CD4+ or CD8+ T cells sorted from blood, taken in a trial of the OX40 agonist ivuxolimab.

The CDR3 DNA reads TGTGCCAGCAGACTTATGGGACAGCCAAGATCAACTAATGAAAAACTGTTTTTT. Translating it yields CASRLMGQPRSTNEKLFF. This rearrangement joins TRBV28 to TRBJ1-4; 7 bases are a match to TRBD1. Trimming took 6 bases from V and 0 from J; bases not matched to a gene: 13. Germline-derived CDR1 and CDR2 are MDHEN and SYDVKM. This CDR3 has 18 amino acids.